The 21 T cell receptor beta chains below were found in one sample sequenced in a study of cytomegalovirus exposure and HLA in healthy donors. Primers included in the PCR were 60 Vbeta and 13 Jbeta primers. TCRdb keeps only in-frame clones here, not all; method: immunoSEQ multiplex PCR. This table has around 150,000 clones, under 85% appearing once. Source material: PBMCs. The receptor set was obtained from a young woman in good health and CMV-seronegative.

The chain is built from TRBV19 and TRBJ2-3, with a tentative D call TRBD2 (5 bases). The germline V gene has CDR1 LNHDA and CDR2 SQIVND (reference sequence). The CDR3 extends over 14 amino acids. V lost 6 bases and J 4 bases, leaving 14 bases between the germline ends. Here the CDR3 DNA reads TGTGCCAGTAGCCCCCTCGGGATCCCAGATACGCAGTATTTT. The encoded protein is CASSPLGIPDTQYF.

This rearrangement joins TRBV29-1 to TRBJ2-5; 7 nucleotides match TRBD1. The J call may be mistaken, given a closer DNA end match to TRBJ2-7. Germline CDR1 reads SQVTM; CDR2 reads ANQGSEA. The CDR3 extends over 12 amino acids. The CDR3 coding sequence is TGCAGCGTTGCACAGGGGTCCTACGAGCAGTACTTC. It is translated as CSVAQGSYEQYF.

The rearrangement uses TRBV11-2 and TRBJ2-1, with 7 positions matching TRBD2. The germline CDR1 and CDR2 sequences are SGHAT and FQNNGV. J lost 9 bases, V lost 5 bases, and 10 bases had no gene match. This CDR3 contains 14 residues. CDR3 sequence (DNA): TGTGCCAGCAGCCCTTATGAGGGCGGGGGTGAGCAGTTCTTC. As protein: CASSPYEGGGEQFF.

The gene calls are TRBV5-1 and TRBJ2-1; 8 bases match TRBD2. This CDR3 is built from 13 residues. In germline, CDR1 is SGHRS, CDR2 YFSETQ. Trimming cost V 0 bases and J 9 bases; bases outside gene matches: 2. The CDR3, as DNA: TGCGCCAGCAGCTTGGGGCTAGCGGGTGAGCAGTTCTTC. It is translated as CASSLGLAGEQFF.

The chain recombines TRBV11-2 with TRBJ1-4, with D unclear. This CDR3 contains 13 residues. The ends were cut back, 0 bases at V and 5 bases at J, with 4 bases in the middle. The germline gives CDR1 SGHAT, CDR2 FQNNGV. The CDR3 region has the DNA TGTGCCAGCAGCTTAGACGGGAATGAAAAACTGTTTTTT. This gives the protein CASSLDGNEKLFF.

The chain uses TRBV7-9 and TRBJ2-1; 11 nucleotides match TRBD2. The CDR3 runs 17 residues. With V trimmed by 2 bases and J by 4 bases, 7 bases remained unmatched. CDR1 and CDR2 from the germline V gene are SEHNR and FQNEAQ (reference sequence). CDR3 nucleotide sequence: TGTGCCAGCAGCTTATTTTTCTCTAGCGGGGGGTACAATGAGCAGTTCTTC. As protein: CASSLFFSSGGYNEQFF.

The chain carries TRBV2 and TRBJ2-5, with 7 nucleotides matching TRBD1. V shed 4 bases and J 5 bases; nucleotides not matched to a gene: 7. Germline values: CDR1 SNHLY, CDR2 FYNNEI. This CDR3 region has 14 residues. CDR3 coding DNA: TGTGCCAGCAGTGGGCAGGGGGTAGAGGAGACCCAGTACTTC. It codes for CASSGQGVEETQYF.

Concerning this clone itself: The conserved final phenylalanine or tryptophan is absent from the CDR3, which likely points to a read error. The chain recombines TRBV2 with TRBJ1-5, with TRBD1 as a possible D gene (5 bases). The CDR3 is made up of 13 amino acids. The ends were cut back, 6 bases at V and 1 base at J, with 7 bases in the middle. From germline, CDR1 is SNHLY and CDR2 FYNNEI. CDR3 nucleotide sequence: TGTGCCAGCAGACGGGACAGCAATCAGCCCCAGCATCTT. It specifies CASRRDSNQPQHL.

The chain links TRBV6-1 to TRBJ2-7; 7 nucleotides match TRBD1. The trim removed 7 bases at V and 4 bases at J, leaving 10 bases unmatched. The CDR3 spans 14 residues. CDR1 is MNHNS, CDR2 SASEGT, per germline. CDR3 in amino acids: CASTRTGTLYEQYF. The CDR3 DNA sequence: TGTGCCAGCACCCGGACAGGAACCCTTTACGAGCAGTACTTC.

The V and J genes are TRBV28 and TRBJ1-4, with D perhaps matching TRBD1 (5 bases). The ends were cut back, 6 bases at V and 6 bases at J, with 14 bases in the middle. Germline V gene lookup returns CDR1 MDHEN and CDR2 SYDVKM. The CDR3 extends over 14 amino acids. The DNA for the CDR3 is TGTGCCAGCAGCCCCCCCGGGGGGGATGAAAAACTGTTTTTT. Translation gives CASSPPGGDEKLFF.

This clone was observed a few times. CDR3 sequence (DNA): TGTGCCAGCAATCCACTAGCGGGGGGTTACAATGAGCAGTTCTTC. Its translation is CASNPLAGGYNEQFF. The chain employs TRBV28 and TRBJ2-1; TRBD2 matches 12 bases. The ends lost 7 bases at V and 4 bases at J; junction bases unmatched: 5. The CDR3 runs 15 residues. Germline V CDR1 and CDR2: MDHEN, SYDVKM. Full variable domain (rest looked up from reference TRBV28 and TRBJ2-1): DVKVTQSSRYLVKRTGEKVFLECVQDMDHENMFWYRQDPGLGLRLIYFSYDVKMKEKGDIPEGYSVSREKKERFSLILESASTNQTSMYLCASNPLAGGYNEQFFGPGTRLTVL.

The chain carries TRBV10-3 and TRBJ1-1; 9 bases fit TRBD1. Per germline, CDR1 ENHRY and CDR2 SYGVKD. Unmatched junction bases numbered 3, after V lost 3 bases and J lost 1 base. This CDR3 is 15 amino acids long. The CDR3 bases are TGTGCCATCAGTGACCGGGGACAGGGGAACACTGAAGCTTTCTTT. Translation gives CAISDRGQGNTEAFF.

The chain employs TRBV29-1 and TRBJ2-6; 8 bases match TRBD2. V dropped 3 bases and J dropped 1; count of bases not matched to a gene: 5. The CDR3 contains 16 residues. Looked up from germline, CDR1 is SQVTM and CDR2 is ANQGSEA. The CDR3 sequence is CSVDGGGLSGANVLTF. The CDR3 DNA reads TGCAGCGTTGACGGGGGGGGGCTGTCTGGGGCCAACGTCCTGACTTTC.

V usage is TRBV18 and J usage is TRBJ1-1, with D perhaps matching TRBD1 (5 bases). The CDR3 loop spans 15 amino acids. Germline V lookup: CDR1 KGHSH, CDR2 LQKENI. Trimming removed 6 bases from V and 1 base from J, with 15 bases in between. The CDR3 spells CASSPGPGGNTEAFF. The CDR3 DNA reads TGTGCCAGCTCCCCCGGGCCGGGGGGGAACACTGAAGCTTTCTTT.

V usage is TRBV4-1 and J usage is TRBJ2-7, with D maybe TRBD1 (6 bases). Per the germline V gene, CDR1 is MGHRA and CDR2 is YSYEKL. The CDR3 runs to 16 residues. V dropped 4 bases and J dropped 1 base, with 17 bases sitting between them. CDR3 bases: TGCGCCAGCAGCCTCCCCCCAGGGGATTCATCCTACGAGCAGTACTTC. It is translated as CASSLPPGDSSYEQYF.

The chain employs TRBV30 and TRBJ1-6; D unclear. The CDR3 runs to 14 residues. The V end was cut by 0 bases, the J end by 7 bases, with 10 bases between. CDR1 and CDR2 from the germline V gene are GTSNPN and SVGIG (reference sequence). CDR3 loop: CAWSVIGGNSPLHF. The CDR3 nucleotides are TGTGCCTGGAGTGTAATAGGAGGGAATTCACCCCTCCACTTT.

Written as DNA, the CDR3 is TGTGCCAGCAGTCCGGGGACAGGTTCCCGGGGGGAGCAGTACTTC. Encoded protein: CASSPGTGSRGEQYF. V gene TRBV27 combines with J gene TRBJ2-7, with 8 bases that match TRBD1. Germline assignment: CDR1 MNHEY and CDR2 SMNVEV (reference sequence). Trimming at V came to 5 bases and at J to 7 bases, leaving 13 bases not matched to a gene. The CDR3 runs 15 residues.

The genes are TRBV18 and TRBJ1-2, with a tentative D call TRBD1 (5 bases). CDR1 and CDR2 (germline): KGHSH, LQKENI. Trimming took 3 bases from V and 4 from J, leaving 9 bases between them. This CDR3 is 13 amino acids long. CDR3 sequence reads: CASSPRVGYGYTF. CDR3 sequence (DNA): TGTGCCAGCTCACCCAGGGTTGGCTATGGCTACACCTTC.

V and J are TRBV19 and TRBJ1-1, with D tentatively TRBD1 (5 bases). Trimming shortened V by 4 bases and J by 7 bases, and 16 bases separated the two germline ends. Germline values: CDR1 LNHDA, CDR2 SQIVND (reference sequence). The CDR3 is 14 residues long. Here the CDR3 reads CASSKRGSESEAFF. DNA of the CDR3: TGTGCCAGTAGTAAAAGGGGTTCGGAGAGTGAAGCTTTCTTT.

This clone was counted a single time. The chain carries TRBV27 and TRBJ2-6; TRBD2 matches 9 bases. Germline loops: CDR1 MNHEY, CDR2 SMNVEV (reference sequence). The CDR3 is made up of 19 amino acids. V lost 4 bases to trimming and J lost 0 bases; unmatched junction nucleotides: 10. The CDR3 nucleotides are TGTGCCAGCAGTTCCCCTGTGGCTAGCGGGGACTCTGGGGCCAACGTCCTGACTTTC. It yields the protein CASSSPVASGDSGANVLTF.

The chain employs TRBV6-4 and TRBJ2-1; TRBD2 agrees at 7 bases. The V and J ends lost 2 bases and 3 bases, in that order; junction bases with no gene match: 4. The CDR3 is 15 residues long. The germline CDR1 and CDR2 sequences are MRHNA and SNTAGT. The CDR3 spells CASSDHAGDYNEQFF. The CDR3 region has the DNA TGTGCCAGCAGTGACCATGCGGGGGACTACAATGAGCAGTTCTTC.